A single sample is the source of the 19 T cell receptor beta chains below, sequenced in a study of blood T cell repertoires in COVID-19. Generated by immunoSEQ multiplex PCR, the TCRdb table keeps only in-frame clones and is missing some. The table shows around 360,000 clones, with roughly 86% occurring only once. The sequencing sample was made of PBMCs or T cells enriched from blood (not recorded which). All receptors derive from a man aged 35 to 55 in a cohort exposed to, infected with or recovered from COVID-19 (not recorded which).

The gene calls are TRBV5-1 and TRBJ2-1; 12 bases match TRBD2. With 2 bases clipped from V and 4 bases from J, the junction kept 1 base outside the gene matches. The CDR3 runs 15 residues. Germline V CDR1 and CDR2: SGHRS, YFSETQ. The CDR3 protein is CASSFGTSGYNEQFF. The DNA of the CDR3 is TGCGCCAGCAGCTTTGGGACTAGCGGGTACAATGAGCAGTTCTTC.

The table lists this clone with many counts. The chain is built from TRBV10-3 and TRBJ2-1; 7 bases fit TRBD2. The V gene end was trimmed by 10 bases and the J gene end by 8 bases; junction bases not matched to a gene: 8. The CDR3 is 12 amino acids. Germline CDR1 and CDR2: ENHRY and SYGVKD. CDR3 sequence (DNA): TGTGCCACCAGCGGGAATCACGATGAGCAGTTCTTC. Translated, it gives CATSGNHDEQFF.

The table lists this clone with a count of one. V gene TRBV4-1 combines with J gene TRBJ2-7; D uncertain. The V end was cut by 1 base, the J end by 0 bases, with 4 bases between. The CDR3 contains 13 residues. The V gene's germline CDR1 is MGHRA and CDR2 YSYEKL. CDR3 nucleotides: TGCGCCAGCAGCCAAGCGAGCTCCTACGAGCAGTACTTC. It yields the protein CASSQASSYEQYF.

The chain uses TRBV15 and TRBJ1-3; the D is unclear. V was clipped by 3 bases and J by 0 bases, with 12 bases between them. From germline, CDR1 is LNHNV and CDR2 YYDKDF (reference sequence). The CDR3 runs to 16 residues. CDR3 protein: CATSRDLGNSGNTIYF. The CDR3 bases are TGTGCCACCAGCAGGGACTTGGGAAACTCTGGAAACACCATATATTTT. Complete variable domain (other parts from reference TRBV15 and TRBJ1-3): DAMVIQNPRYQVTQFGKPVTLSCSQTLNHNVMYWYQQKSSQAPKLLFHYYDKDFNNEADTPDNFQSRRPNTSFCFLDIRSPGLGDTAMYLCATSRDLGNSGNTIYFGEGSWLTVV.

In its sample, this clone was seen many times. The chain employs TRBV10-2 and TRBJ1-1; a possible D gene is TRBD1 (5 bases). The CDR3 runs to 14 residues. Germline V gene lookup returns CDR1 WSHSY and CDR2 SAAADI. The ends were cut back, 6 bases at V and 1 base at J, with 12 bases in the middle. The CDR3 DNA follows: TGCGCCAGCAGCGGACATGCGACGAACACTGAAGCTTTCTTT. Amino acid sequence: CASSGHATNTEAFF.

This rearrangement joins TRBV19 to TRBJ2-1; D is ambiguous. The germline V and J ends were trimmed by 5 bases and 4 bases, with 9 bases remaining between them. The CDR3 has 13 amino acids. Germline V gene data show CDR1 as LNHDA and CDR2 as SQIVND (reference sequence). As DNA, the CDR3 is TGTGCCAGTAGTCCCGGGTTGTACAATGAGCAGTTCTTC. This sequence encodes CASSPGLYNEQFF.

This chain connects TRBV5-4 to TRBJ2-1, with D possibly TRBD2 on 6 matching bases. The CDR3 has 14 residues. The germline V and J ends were trimmed by 8 bases and 1 base, with 13 bases remaining between them. The germline CDR1 and CDR2 sequences are SGHNT and YYREEE (reference sequence). The DNA for the CDR3 is TGTGCCAGGCGCGGGCGGGATTCCTACAATGAGCAGTTCTTC. It translates to CARRGRDSYNEQFF. The whole variable domain, filled in from reference TRBV5-4 and TRBJ2-1, reads ETGVTQSPTHLIKTRGQQVTLRCSSQSGHNTVSWYQQALGQGPQFIFQYYREEENGRGNFPPRFSGLQFPNYSSELNVNALELDDSALYLCARRGRDSYNEQFFGPGTRLTVL.

The chain is built from TRBV9 and TRBJ2-1; D uncertain. The germline CDR1 and CDR2 sequences are SGDLS and YYNGEE. The length of the CDR3 is 14 residues. With 2 bases removed from V and 2 bases from J, the gap between germline ends came to 8 bases. CDR3 residues: CASSVAVTYNEQFF. CDR3 coding DNA: TGTGCCAGCAGCGTCGCAGTAACCTACAATGAGCAGTTCTTC.

The V call is TRBV28, the J call TRBJ2-3, with D maybe TRBD2 (5 bases). Per germline, CDR1 MDHEN and CDR2 SYDVKM. Trimming removed 8 bases at V and 5 bases at J, with 5 bases between. The CDR3 is made up of 10 amino acids. The CDR3: CASRGDTQYF. The CDR3 nucleotides read TGTGCCAGCCGGGGAGATACGCAGTATTTT.

This chain's CDR3 is CASSLTGGRNTIYF. The CDR3 nucleotides are TGTGCCAGCAGCTTAACAGGGGGGCGAAACACCATATATTTT. This sequence joins TRBV7-9 and TRBJ1-3, with 8 bases identical to TRBD1. The CDR3 has 14 residues. J gave up 5 bases and V 2 bases, and 2 bases lay outside the gene matches. Germline CDR1 is SEHNR and CDR2 is FQNEAQ (reference sequence).

This clone appeared once. The rearrangement uses TRBV12-3 or TRBV12-4 and TRBJ2-3; D is ambiguous. Trimming pared 4 bases from V and 7 bases from J, leaving 6 bases between. This CDR3 comprises 11 residues. CDR3 coding DNA: TGTGCCAGCAGTTCCCCTCATACGCAGTATTTT. This gives the protein CASSSPHTQYF.

The V and J genes are TRBV30 and TRBJ1-1; no clear D gene. From germline, CDR1 is GTSNPN and CDR2 SVGIG (reference sequence). The CDR3 loop spans 11 amino acids. V lost 2 bases and J lost 10, with 11 bases in between. The CDR3 is CAWSLGVLAFF. Written as DNA, the CDR3 is TGTGCCTGGAGTCTCGGGGTTCTAGCTTTCTTT. Full variable domain (remainder filled in from reference TRBV30 and TRBJ1-1): SQTIHQWPATLVQPVGSPLSLECTVEGTSNPNLYWYRQAAGRGLQLLFYSVGIGQISSEVPQNLSASRPQDRQFILSSKKLLLSDSGFYLCAWSLGVLAFFGQGTRLTVV.

V usage is TRBV19 and J usage is TRBJ1-2, with TRBD1 as a possible D gene (5 bases). Germline CDR1 reads LNHDA; CDR2 reads SQIVND (reference sequence). The CDR3 is 11 residues long. V was trimmed by 7 bases and J by 13 bases, leaving 16 bases between them. CDR3 amino acids: CASTHGTAATF. The CDR3 bases are TGTGCCAGTACACATGGGACTGCTGCCACCTTC.

CDR3 loop: CASSYNFRNEQFF. The DNA of the CDR3 is TGTGCCAGCAGTTACAATTTTCGCAATGAGCAGTTCTTC. The chain links TRBV6-5 to TRBJ2-1; D remains unclear. Germline loops: CDR1 MNHEY, CDR2 SVGAGI. The length of the CDR3 is 13 residues. Deletions cut 2 bases from V and 6 bases from J, with 8 bases between.

The chain links TRBV5-1 to TRBJ1-4; 8 nucleotides line up with TRBD1. The CDR3 runs 14 residues. Per germline, CDR1 SGHRS and CDR2 YFSETQ. V lost 4 bases and J lost 3; bases outside the gene matches: 2. DNA for the CDR3: TGCGCCAGCAGCCAGGGGGCGCCTAATGAAAAACTGTTTTTT. It specifies CASSQGAPNEKLFF. The whole variable domain, filled in from reference TRBV5-1 and TRBJ1-4, reads KAGVTQTPRYLIKTRGQQVTLSCSPISGHRSVSWYQQTPGQGLQFLFEYFSETQRNKGNFPGRFSGRQFSNSRSEMNVSTLELGDSALYLCASSQGAPNEKLFFGSGTQLSVL.

The V call is TRBV7-2, the J call TRBJ1-5, with 10 bases lining up with TRBD1. Losses at the gene ends were 5 bases for V and 3 bases for J; bases not matched to a gene: 7. CDR1 is SGHTA, CDR2 FQGNSA, per germline. The CDR3 has 16 residues. CDR3 nucleotides: TGTGCCAGCAGCCCTGGGACAGGGGCTTCCAATCAGCCCCAGCATTTT. Protein sequence: CASSPGTGASNQPQHF.

This clone was counted a single time. This chain links TRBV30 with TRBJ1-5; 9 bases match TRBD1. Trimming took 3 bases from V and 5 from J; bases not matched to a gene: 2. There are 13 residues in the CDR3. CDR1 and CDR2 (germline): GTSNPN, SVGIG (reference sequence). The CDR3 sequence is CAWSGDRDQPQHF. The CDR3 DNA reads as TGTGCCTGGAGCGGGGACAGGGATCAGCCCCAGCATTTT.

The chain joins TRBV5-1 to TRBJ1-2; 8 bases map to TRBD1. This CDR3 comprises 15 residues. With 9 bases clipped from V and 2 bases from J, the junction kept 12 bases outside the gene matches. CDR1 and CDR2 (germline): SGHRS, YFSETQ. The CDR3 coding sequence is TGCGCCACCTCGACAGGGGACCCCTCAAACTATGGCTACACCTTC. It codes for CATSTGDPSNYGYTF.

The J gene is TRBJ2-2, the V gene TRBV18; D is ambiguous. The germline CDR1 and CDR2 sequences are KGHSH and LQKENI. The CDR3 runs to 17 residues. The V end was cut by 6 bases, the J end by 4 bases, with 21 bases between. CDR3 nucleotides: TGTGCCAGCTCCCCGCAACCAACCACACCGATCACCGGGGAGCTGTTTTTT. Translating gives CASSPQPTTPITGELFF.